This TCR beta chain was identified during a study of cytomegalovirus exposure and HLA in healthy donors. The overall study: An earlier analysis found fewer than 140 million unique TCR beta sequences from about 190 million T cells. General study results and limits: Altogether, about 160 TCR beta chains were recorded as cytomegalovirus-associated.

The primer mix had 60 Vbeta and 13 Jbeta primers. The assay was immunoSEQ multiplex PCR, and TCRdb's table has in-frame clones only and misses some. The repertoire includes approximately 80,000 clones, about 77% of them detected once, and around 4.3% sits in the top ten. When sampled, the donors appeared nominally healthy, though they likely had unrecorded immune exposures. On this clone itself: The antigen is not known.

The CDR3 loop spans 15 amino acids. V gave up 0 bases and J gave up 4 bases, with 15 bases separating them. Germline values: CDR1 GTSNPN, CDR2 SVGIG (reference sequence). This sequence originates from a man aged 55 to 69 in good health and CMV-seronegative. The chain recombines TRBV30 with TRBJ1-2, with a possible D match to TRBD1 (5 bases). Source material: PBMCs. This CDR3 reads CAWSVGGRVGYGYTF. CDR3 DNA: TGTGCCTGGAGTGTTGGTGGCAGGGTGGGCTATGGCTACACCTTC.